A single sample gave rise to the 19 T cell receptor beta chains below, sequenced in a study of blood T cell repertoires in COVID-19. Sequenced by immunoSEQ multiplex PCR; TCRdb stores in-frame clones only, minus some. The sample records some 87,000 clones, about 92% being singletons. The sequenced sample was peripheral blood. These receptors were taken from an older woman with active COVID-19.

Concerning this clone: This CDR3 is also generated by other DNA sequences in the sample. The J gene is TRBJ1-5, the V gene TRBV3-1 (or the pseudogene TRBV3-2); D remains unclear. Trimming removed 2 bases from V and 5 bases from J, with 10 bases in between. The CDR3 extends over 14 amino acids. Germline values: CDR1 LGHDT, CDR2 YNNKEL (reference sequence). The CDR3 loop reads CASSQRTGDQPQHF. The CDR3 nucleotides are TGTGCCAGCAGCCAAAGAACCGGGGATCAGCCCCAGCATTTT.

The gene calls are TRBV11-2 and TRBJ1-6; 7 bases fit TRBD1. CDR3 size: 19 residues. Germline V gene data show CDR1 as SGHAT and CDR2 as FQNNGV. V lost 2 bases to trimming and J lost 0 bases; unmatched junction nucleotides: 10. The CDR3 reads CASSLKEGQLSSYNSPLHF. CDR3 coding DNA: TGTGCCAGCAGCTTAAAGGAGGGACAGCTGAGCTCCTATAATTCACCCCTCCACTTT.

For the CDR3, the DNA is TGTGCCTGGGACCCAAACAGGGCTGAGACCCAGTACTTC. Translation: CAWDPNRAETQYF. The V and J genes are TRBV30 and TRBJ2-5, with TRBD1 as a possible D gene (6 bases). V shed 5 bases and J shed 5 bases, with 15 bases lying between them. The CDR3 has 13 amino acids. Germline CDR1 GTSNPN, CDR2 SVGIG (reference sequence).

V gene TRBV9 combines with J gene TRBJ2-1, with a possible D match to TRBD2 (5 bases). Per germline, CDR1 SGDLS and CDR2 YYNGEE. V lost 0 bases and J lost 8, with 15 bases in between. The CDR3 sequence is 15 residues long. CDR3 DNA sequence: TGTGCCAGCAGCGTAGGGCTAGCAGAAGGCGATGAGCAGTTCTTC. Protein product: CASSVGLAEGDEQFF.

The chain recombines TRBV3-1 (or the pseudogene TRBV3-2) with TRBJ2-3, with 14 bases identical to TRBD2. The CDR3 loop spans 19 amino acids. V was clipped by 1 base and J by 2 bases; unmatched bases: 8. The germline gives CDR1 LGHDT, CDR2 YNNKEL (reference sequence). As DNA, the CDR3 is TGTGCCAGCAGCCAAGGGACTAGCGGGAGGCTCTGGAACACAGATACGCAGTATTTT. This translates into CASSQGTSGRLWNTDTQYF.

This sequence joins TRBV5-4 and TRBJ2-1, with TRBD2 identical over 7 bases. V was clipped by 4 bases and J by 1 base; unmatched bases: 2. Germline CDR1 reads SGHNT; CDR2 reads YYREEE (reference sequence). The CDR3 has 14 amino acids. CDR3 DNA sequence: TGTGCCAGCAGCACCGGGGGGTCCTACAATGAGCAGTTCTTC. Residues: CASSTGGSYNEQFF.

This rearrangement joins TRBV6-6 to TRBJ2-6; weak D call: TRBD2 (6 bases). Germline loops: CDR1 MNHNY, CDR2 SVGAGI (reference sequence). Trimming pared 6 bases from V and 1 base from J, leaving 7 bases between. This CDR3 is built from 14 residues. In DNA, the CDR3 is TGTGCCAGCAGCCGGGGGTCTGGGGCCAACGTCCTGACTTTC. Protein product: CASSRGSGANVLTF.

The chain has TRBV13 and TRBJ1-2, with 7 positions matching TRBD1. Per germline, CDR1 PRHDT and CDR2 FYEKMQ (reference sequence). Trimming at V came to 5 bases and at J to 6 bases, leaving 6 bases not matched to a gene. This CDR3 is built from 13 residues. The CDR3 loop reads CASSPYRGHGYTF. Written as DNA, the CDR3 is TGTGCCAGCAGCCCCTATAGGGGGCATGGCTACACCTTC.

The count of this clone is one. The J gene is TRBJ1-4, the V gene TRBV27, with TRBD1 as a possible D gene (6 bases). CDR3 size: 16 residues. Germline-derived CDR1 and CDR2 are MNHEY and SMNVEV (reference sequence). V was pared by 6 bases and J by 0 bases, with 14 bases between. CDR3 in amino acids: CASSLFRGATNEKLFF. The CDR3 region has the DNA TGTGCCAGCAGCCTTTTCAGGGGAGCAACTAATGAAAAACTGTTTTTT. Full variable domain (remainder filled in from reference TRBV27 and TRBJ1-4): EAQVTQNPRYLITVTGKKLTVTCSQNMNHEYMSWYRQDPGLGLRQIYYSMNVEVTDKGDVPEGYKVSRKEKRNFPLILESPSPNQTSLYFCASSLFRGATNEKLFFGSGTQLSVL.

The rearrangement uses TRBV11-3 and TRBJ2-7; TRBD1 might be the D (5 bases). The V end lost 5 bases, the J end lost 0 bases, and 11 bases lay between the germline ends. The germline V gene encodes CDR1 SGHNT and CDR2 YENEEA. The CDR3 is made up of 14 amino acids. The DNA for the CDR3 is TGTGCCAGCAGCATGACAGCTAGCTCCTACGAGCAGTACTTC. Protein product: CASSMTASSYEQYF. Variable domain in full (rest from reference TRBV11-3 and TRBJ2-7): EAGVVQSPRYKIIEKKQPVAFWCNPISGHNTLYWYLQNLGQGPELLIRYENEEAVDDSQLPKDRFSAERLKGVDSTLKIQPAELGDSAVYLCASSMTASSYEQYFGPGTRLTVT.

This rearrangement joins TRBV27 to TRBJ1-5, with D tentatively TRBD1 (5 bases). The CDR3 spans 15 residues. CDR1 MNHEY and CDR2 SMNVEV come from the germline V gene (reference sequence). Trimming took off 6 bases at V and 1 base at J, with 13 bases between the two ends. The DNA for the CDR3 is TGTGCCAGCAGGGGCGGACATCAGAGCAATCAGCCCCAGCATTTT. Amino acid sequence: CASRGGHQSNQPQHF.

This sequence joins TRBV18 and TRBJ2-7; TRBD1 is a possible D gene (7 bases). The CDR3 totals 14 residues. V was clipped by 0 bases and J by 7 bases, with 13 bases between them. Germline V gene lookup returns CDR1 KGHSH and CDR2 LQKENI. The CDR3 DNA reads as TGTGCCAGCTCACCACCTTACAGGGGAGGAGAGCAGTACTTC. Translated, it gives CASSPPYRGGEQYF.

This chain links TRBV11-3 with TRBJ1-2, with 10 bases identical to TRBD1. J lost 7 bases, V lost 1 base, and 3 bases had no gene match. CDR1 is SGHNT, CDR2 YENEEA, per germline. The CDR3 covers 14 residues. CDR3 bases: TGTGCCAGCAGCTTAGTCGGGACAGGGGCTGGCTACACCTTC. Translating gives CASSLVGTGAGYTF.

This chain links TRBV6-5 with TRBJ2-7; 9 bases are a match to TRBD1. This CDR3 is built from 16 residues. The J segment lost 1 base and the V segment lost 4 bases, leaving 8 bases of the junction unmatched. Germline V lookup: CDR1 MNHEY, CDR2 SVGAGI. The DNA of the CDR3 is TGTGCCAGCAGTTCAAACAGGGGGCACGCTTCCTACGAGCAGTACTTC. Translating it yields CASSSNRGHASYEQYF.

V and J are TRBV7-2 and TRBJ2-7; 7 bases are shared with TRBD1. Germline loops: CDR1 SGHTA, CDR2 FQGNSA. The CDR3 is 15 amino acids. V dropped 1 base and J dropped 2; count of bases not matched to a gene: 5. The CDR3 reads CASSLGQGKTYEQYF. Here the CDR3 DNA reads TGTGCCAGCAGCTTAGGACAGGGAAAGACCTACGAGCAGTACTTC.

This chain connects TRBV6-7 to TRBJ2-3, with D unresolved. TRBV6-7 is noted as an ORF with a role that remains uncertain. Deletions cut 6 bases from V and 1 base from J, with 11 bases between. The CDR3 covers 14 residues. CDR3 residues: CASSRQLRTDTQYF. CDR3 DNA sequence: TGTGCCAGCAGCCGACAACTTCGCACAGATACGCAGTATTTT.

This clone occurred once. The chain links TRBV24-1 to TRBJ2-1; D is ambiguous. Germline V gene data show CDR1 as KGHDR and CDR2 as SFDVKD. The V end lost 0 bases, the J end lost 12 bases, and 11 bases lay between the germline ends. This CDR3 spans 13 amino acids. The CDR3 loop reads CATSDLTNSWQFF. In DNA form, the CDR3 reads TGTGCCACCAGTGATTTGACAAATTCTTGGCAGTTCTTC.

J is TRBJ1-5 and V is TRBV30; 8 bases agree with TRBD1. The CDR3 is 16 amino acids. From germline, CDR1 is GTSNPN and CDR2 SVGIG (reference sequence). Trimming took 4 bases from V and 4 from J; bases not matched to a gene: 12. The CDR3 loop is CAWNSRTGTGNQPQHF. CDR3 sequence (DNA): TGTGCCTGGAACTCCCGAACCGGGACAGGTAATCAGCCCCAGCATTTT.

The chain joins TRBV20-1 to TRBJ2-7; D perhaps matches TRBD1 (5 bases). This CDR3 comprises 12 residues. Trimming removed 3 bases from V and 6 bases from J, with 12 bases in between. Germline CDR1 reads DFQATT; CDR2 reads SNEGSKA (reference sequence). The CDR3 coding sequence is TGCAGTGCTAGTGTAAGGGGCTCCGAGCAGTACTTC. Its translation: CSASVRGSEQYF.